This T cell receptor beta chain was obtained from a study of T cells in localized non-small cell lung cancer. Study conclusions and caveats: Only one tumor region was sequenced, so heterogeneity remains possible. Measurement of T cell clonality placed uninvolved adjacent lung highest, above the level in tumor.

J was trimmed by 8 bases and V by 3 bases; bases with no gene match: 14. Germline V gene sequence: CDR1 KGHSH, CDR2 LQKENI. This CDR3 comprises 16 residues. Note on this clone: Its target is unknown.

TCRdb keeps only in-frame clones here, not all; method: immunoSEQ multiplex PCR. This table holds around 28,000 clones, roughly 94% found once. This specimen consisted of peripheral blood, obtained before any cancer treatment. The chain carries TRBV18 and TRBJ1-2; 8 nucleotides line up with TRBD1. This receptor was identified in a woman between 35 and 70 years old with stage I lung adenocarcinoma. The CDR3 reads CASSPRTGKELWGYTF. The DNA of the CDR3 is TGTGCCAGCTCACCGAGGACAGGGAAGGAATTGTGGGGCTACACCTTC.